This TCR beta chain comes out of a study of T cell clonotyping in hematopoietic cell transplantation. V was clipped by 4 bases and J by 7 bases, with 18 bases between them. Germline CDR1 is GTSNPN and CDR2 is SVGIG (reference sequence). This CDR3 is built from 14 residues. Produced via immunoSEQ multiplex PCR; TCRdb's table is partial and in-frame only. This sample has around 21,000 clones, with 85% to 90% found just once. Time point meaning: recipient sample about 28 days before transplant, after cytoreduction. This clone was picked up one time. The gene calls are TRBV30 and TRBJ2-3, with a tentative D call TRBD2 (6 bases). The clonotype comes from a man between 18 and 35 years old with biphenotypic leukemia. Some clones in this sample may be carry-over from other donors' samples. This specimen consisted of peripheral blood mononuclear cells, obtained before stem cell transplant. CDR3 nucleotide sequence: TGTGCCTGGACCCCTCCGGGAGAACCCCATACGCAGTATTTT. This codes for CAWTPPGEPHTQYF.